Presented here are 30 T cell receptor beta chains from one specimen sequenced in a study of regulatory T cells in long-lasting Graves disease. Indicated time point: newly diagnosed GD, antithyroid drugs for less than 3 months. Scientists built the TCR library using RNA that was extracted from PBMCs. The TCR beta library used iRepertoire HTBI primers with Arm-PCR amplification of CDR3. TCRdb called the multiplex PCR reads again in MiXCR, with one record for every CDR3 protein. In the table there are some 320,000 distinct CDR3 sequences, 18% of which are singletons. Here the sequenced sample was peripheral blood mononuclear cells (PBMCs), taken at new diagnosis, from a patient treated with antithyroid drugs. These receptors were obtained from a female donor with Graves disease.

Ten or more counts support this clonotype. CDR3 protein: CASSHETGGEQYF. CDR3 in DNA: TGTGCCAGTAGCCACGAGACAGGGGGCGAACAGTACTTC. The chain has TRBV19 and TRBJ2-7; TRBD1 agrees at 10 bases. The germline V gene encodes CDR1 LNHDA and CDR2 SQIVND (reference sequence). The CDR3 length is 13 residues. V dropped 6 bases and J dropped 10; count of bases not matched to a gene: 9.

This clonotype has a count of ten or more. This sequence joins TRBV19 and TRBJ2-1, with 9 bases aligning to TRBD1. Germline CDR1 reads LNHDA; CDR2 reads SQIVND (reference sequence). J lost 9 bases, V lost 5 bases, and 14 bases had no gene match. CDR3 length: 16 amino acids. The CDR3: CASSSRLDRGRSEQFF. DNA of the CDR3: TGTGCCAGTAGTTCAAGATTGGACAGGGGAAGGAGTGAGCAGTTCTTC.

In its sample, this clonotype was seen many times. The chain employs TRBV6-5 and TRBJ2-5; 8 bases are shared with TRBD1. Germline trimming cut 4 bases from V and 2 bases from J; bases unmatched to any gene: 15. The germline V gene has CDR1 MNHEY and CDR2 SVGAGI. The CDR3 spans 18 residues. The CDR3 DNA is TGTGCCAGCAGTTCCCAGGTATTCGACAGGGGAGGACAAGAGACCCAGTACTTC. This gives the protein CASSSQVFDRGGQETQYF.

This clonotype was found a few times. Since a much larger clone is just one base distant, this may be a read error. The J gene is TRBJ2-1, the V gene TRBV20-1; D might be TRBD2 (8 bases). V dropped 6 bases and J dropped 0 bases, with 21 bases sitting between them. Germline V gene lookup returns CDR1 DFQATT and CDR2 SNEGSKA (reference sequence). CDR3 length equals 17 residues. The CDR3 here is CSADDGDSGSSYNEQFF. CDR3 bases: TGCAGTGCCGACGATGGGGACAGCGGGAGCTCCTACAATGAGCAGTTCTTC.

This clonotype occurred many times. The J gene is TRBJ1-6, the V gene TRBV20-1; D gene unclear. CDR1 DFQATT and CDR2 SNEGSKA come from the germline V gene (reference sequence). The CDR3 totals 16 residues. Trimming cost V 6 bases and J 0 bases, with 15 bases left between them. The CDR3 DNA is TGCAGTGCAAAGGGTCCTTTAAGCTCCTATAATTCACCCCTCCACTTT. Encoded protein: CSAKGPLSSYNSPLHF.

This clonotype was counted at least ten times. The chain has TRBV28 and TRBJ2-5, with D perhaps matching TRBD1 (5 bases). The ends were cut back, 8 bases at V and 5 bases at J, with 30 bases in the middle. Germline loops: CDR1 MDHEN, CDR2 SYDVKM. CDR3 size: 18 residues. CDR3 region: CASGLRPLGADQEETQYF. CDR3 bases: TGTGCCAGCGGATTAAGGCCGCTTGGGGCGGACCAGGAGGAGACCCAGTACTTC.

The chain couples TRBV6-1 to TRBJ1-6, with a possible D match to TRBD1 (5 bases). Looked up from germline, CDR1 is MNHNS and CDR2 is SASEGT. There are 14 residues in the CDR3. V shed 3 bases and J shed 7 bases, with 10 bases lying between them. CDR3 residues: CASSEDMWNSPLHF. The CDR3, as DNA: TGTGCCAGCAGTGAGGACATGTGGAATTCACCCCTCCACTTT.

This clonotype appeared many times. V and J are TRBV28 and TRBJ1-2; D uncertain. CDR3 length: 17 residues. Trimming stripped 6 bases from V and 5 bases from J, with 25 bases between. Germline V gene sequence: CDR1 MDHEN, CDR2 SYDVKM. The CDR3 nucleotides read TGTGCCAGCAGGGATAAAGACGACCAAGAAAGAATTTATGGCTACACCTTC. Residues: CASRDKDDQERIYGYTF.

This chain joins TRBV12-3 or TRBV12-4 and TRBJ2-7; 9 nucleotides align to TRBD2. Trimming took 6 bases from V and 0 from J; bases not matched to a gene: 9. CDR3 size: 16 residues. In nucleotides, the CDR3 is TGTGCCAGCAGCTCAGAGAGCGGGAGGAACTCCTACGAGCAGTACTTC. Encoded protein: CASSSESGRNSYEQYF.

CDR3 DNA sequence: TGTGCCAGCAGCGCCTCTGACTATTACCAAGAGACCCAGTACTTC. Protein product: CASSASDYYQETQYF. The chain uses TRBV9 and TRBJ2-5; D may be TRBD2 (5 bases). V lost 3 bases and J lost 0, with 12 bases in between. This CDR3 comprises 15 residues. Looked up from germline, CDR1 is SGDLS and CDR2 is YYNGEE.

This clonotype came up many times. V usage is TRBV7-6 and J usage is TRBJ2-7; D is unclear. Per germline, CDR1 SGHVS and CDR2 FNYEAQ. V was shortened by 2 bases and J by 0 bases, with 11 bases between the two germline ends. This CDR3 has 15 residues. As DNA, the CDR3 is TGTGCCAGCAGCTTATCCGACGGAGACTCCTACGAGCAGTACTTC. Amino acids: CASSLSDGDSYEQYF.

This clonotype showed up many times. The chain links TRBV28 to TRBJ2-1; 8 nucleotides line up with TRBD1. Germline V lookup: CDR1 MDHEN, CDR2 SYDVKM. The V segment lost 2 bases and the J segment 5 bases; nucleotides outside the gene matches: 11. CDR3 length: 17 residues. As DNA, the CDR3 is TGTGCCAGCAGTTTAGGGGACAGGCGGAATCGGGACAATGAGCAGTTCTTC. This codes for CASSLGDRRNRDNEQFF.

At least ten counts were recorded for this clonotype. CDR3 nucleotide sequence: TGTGCCAGCAGTCTGGGTGAGGGGTGGGCTAATGAAAAACTGTTTTTT. Translating gives CASSLGEGWANEKLFF. This chain connects TRBV12-3 or TRBV12-4 to TRBJ1-4; possible D gene TRBD1, 5 bases. The CDR3 is 16 amino acids. V was cut by 5 bases and J by 3 bases, with 16 bases left in between.

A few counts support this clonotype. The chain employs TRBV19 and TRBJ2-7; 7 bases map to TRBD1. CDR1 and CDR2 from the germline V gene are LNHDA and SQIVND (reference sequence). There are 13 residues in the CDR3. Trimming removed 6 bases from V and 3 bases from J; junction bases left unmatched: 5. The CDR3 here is CASREPGGYEQYF. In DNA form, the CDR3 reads TGTGCCAGTAGGGAGCCAGGGGGCTACGAGCAGTACTTC.

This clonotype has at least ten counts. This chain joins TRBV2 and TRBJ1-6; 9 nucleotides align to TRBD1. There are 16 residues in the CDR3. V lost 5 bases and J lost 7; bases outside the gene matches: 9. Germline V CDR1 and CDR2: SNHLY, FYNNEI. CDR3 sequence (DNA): TGTGCCAGCAGTCCTGGACAGGGGAAGGTCAATTCACCCCTCCACTTT. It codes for CASSPGQGKVNSPLHF. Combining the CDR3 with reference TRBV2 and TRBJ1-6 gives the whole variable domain EPEVTQTPSHQVTQMGQEVILRCVPISNHLYFYWYRQILGQKVEFLVSFYNNEISEKSEIFDDQFSVERPDGSNFTLKIRSTKLEDSAMYFCASSPGQGKVNSPLHFGNGTRLTVT.

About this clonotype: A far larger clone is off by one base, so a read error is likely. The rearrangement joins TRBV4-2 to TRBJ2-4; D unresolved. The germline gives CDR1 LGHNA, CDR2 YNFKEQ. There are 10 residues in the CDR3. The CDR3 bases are TGTGCCAGCGGCTTCTCTGAGCAGTCCTTC. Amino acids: CASGFSEQSF.

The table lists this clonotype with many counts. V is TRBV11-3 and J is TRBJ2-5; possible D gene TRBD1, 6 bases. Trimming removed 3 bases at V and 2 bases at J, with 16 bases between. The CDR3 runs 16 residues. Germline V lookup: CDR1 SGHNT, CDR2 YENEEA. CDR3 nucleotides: TGTGCCAGCAGCTTCCCCTGGAAGGGGGATCAAGAGACCCAGTACTTC. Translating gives CASSFPWKGDQETQYF. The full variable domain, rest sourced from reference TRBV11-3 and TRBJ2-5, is EAGVVQSPRYKIIEKKQPVAFWCNPISGHNTLYWYLQNLGQGPELLIRYENEEAVDDSQLPKDRFSAERLKGVDSTLKIQPAELGDSAVYLCASSFPWKGDQETQYFGPGTRLLVL.

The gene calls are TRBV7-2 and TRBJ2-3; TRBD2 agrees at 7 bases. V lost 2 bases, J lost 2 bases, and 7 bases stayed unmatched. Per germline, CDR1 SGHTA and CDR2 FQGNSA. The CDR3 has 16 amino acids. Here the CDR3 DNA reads TGTGCCAGCAGCTTATTTGCGGGAGAAGTCACAGATACGCAGTATTTT. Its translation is CASSLFAGEVTDTQYF.

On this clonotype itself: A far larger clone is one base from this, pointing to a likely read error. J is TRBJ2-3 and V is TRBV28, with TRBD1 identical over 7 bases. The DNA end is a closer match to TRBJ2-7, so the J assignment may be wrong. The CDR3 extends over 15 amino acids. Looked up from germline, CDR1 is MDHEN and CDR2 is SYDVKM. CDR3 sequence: CATSTGTVTSYEQYF. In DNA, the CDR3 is TGTGCCACCAGTACCGGGACAGTAACCTCCTACGAGCAGTACTTC.

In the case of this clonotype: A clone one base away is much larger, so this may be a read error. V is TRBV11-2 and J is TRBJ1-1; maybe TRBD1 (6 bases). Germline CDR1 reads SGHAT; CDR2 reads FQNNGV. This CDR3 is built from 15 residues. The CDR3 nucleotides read TGTGTCAGCAGCTTAGACCGGGGGGCGCGCACTGAAGCTTTCTTT. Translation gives CVSSLDRGARTEAFF.

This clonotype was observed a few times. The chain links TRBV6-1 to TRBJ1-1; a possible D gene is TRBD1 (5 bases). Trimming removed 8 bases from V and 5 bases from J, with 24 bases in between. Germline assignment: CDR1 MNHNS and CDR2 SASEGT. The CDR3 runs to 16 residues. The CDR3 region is CASDPRGSREWTEAFF. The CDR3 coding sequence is TGTGCCAGCGATCCAAGGGGAAGCAGGGAATGGACTGAAGCTTTCTTT.

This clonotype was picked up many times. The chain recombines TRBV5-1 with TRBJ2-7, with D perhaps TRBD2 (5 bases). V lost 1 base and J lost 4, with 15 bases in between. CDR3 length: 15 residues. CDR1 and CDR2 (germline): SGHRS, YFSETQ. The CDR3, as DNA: TGCGCCAGCAGCTTGAGGTCGGCGGGCGCTTACGAGCAGTACTTC. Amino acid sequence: CASSLRSAGAYEQYF.

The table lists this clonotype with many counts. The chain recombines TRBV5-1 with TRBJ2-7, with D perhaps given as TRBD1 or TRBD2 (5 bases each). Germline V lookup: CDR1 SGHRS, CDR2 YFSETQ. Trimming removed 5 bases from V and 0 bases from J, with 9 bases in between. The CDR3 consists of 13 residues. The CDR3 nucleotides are TGCGCCAGCAGGAGGGGAGACTCCTACGAGCAGTACTTC. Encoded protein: CASRRGDSYEQYF.

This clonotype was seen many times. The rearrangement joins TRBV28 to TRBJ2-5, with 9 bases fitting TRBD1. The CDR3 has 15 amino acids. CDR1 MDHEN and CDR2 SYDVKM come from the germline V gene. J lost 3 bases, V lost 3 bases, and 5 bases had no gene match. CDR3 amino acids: CASSLGTGPKETQYF. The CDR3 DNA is TGTGCCAGCAGTTTGGGGACAGGGCCGAAAGAGACCCAGTACTTC.

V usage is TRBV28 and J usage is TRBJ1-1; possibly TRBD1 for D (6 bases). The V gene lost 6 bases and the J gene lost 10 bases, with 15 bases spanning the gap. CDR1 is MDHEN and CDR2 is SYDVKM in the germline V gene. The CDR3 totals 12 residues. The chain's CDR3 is CASSNSGERAFF. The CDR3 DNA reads TGTGCCAGCAGCAACTCAGGGGAAAGAGCTTTCTTT.

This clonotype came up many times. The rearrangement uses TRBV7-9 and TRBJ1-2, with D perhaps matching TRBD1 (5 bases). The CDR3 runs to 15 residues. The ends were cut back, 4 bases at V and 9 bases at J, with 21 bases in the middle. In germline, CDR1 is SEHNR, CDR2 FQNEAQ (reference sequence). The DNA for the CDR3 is TGTGCCAGCAGCTCCGGATCCCGGGACTCCCGTAGCTACACCTTC. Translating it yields CASSSGSRDSRSYTF.

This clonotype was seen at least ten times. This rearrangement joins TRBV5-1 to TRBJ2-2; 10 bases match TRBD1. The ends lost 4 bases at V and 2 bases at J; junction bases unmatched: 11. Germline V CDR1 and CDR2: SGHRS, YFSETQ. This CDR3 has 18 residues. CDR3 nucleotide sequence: TGCGCCAGCAGCCCAAGGTCCGGGACAGGGGTCAACACCGGGGAGCTGTTTTTT. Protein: CASSPRSGTGVNTGELFF. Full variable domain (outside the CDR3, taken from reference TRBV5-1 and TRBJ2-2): KAGVTQTPRYLIKTRGQQVTLSCSPISGHRSVSWYQQTPGQGLQFLFEYFSETQRNKGNFPGRFSGRQFSNSRSEMNVSTLELGDSALYLCASSPRSGTGVNTGELFFGEGSRLTVL.

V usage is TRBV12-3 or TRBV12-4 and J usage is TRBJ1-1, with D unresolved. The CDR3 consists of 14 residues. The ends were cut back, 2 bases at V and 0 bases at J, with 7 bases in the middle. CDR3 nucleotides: TGTGCCAGCAGTTTATATGGGGTGAACACTGAAGCTTTCTTT. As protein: CASSLYGVNTEAFF.

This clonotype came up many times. The CDR3: CASSLVLAGVGTDTQYF. In nucleotides, the CDR3 is TGTGCCAGCAGTTTGGTGCTAGCGGGAGTAGGCACAGATACGCAGTATTTT. The rearrangement joins TRBV28 to TRBJ2-3; 10 nucleotides match TRBD2. The CDR3 runs 17 residues. Germline assignment: CDR1 MDHEN and CDR2 SYDVKM. V lost 3 bases to trimming and J lost 1 base; unmatched junction nucleotides: 7. Complete variable domain (other parts from reference TRBV28 and TRBJ2-3): DVKVTQSSRYLVKRTGEKVFLECVQDMDHENMFWYRQDPGLGLRLIYFSYDVKMKEKGDIPEGYSVSREKKERFSLILESASTNQTSMYLCASSLVLAGVGTDTQYFGPGTRLTVL.

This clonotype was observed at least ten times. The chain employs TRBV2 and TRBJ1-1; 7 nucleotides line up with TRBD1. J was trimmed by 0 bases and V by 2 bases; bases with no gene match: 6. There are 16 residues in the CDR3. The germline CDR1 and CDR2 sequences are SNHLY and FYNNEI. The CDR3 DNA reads TGTGCCAGCAGTGAAAGTTCCGGGACAGTGAACACTGAAGCTTTCTTT. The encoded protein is CASSESSGTVNTEAFF. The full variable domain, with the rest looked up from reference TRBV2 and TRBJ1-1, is EPEVTQTPSHQVTQMGQEVILRCVPISNHLYFYWYRQILGQKVEFLVSFYNNEISEKSEIFDDQFSVERPDGSNFTLKIRSTKLEDSAMYFCASSESSGTVNTEAFFGQGTRLTVV.